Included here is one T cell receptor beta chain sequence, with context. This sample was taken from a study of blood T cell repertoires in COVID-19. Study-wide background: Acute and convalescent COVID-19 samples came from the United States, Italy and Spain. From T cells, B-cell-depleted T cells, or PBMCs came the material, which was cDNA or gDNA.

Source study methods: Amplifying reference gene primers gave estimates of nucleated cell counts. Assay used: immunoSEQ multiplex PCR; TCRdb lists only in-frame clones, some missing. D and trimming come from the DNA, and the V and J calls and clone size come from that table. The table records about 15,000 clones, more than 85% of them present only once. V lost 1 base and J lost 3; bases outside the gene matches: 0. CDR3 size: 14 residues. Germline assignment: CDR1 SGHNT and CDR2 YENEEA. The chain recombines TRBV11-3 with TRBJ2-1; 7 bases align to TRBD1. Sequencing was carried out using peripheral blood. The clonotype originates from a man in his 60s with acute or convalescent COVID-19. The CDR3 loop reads CASSLGQGYNEQFF. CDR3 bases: TGTGCCAGCAGCTTAGGACAGGGCTACAATGAGCAGTTCTTC.